This T cell receptor beta chain was identified in a study of cytomegalovirus exposure and HLA in healthy donors. Regarding the study as a whole: Most sequenced TCRs were rare (though some public TCRs occurred in many donors). Reportedly, cytomegalovirus status was diagnosed with high sensitivity and specificity.

Germline CDR1 and CDR2: SGHVS and FNYEAQ. The CDR3 has 15 residues. V was pared by 3 bases and J by 0 bases, with 5 bases of the junction left unmatched. The donors formed part of the approximately 130-subject validation cohort, distinct from the approximately 630-subject first cohort. Assay: immunoSEQ multiplex PCR; the TCRdb copy retains only in-frame clones and omits some. The sample yields approximately 230,000 clones, about 90% seen once. As regards this clone: What it binds is not known.

The chain recombines TRBV7-6 with TRBJ2-7, with 7 bases lining up with TRBD1. Sequencing was performed on PBMCs. The TCR originated in a young man in good health and CMV-seropositive. CDR3 coding DNA: TGTGCCAGCAGCTTCGGACAGGCCAGCTCCTACGAGCAGTACTTC. Translation gives CASSFGQASSYEQYF.